This note documents a single TCR beta chain sequence. What it recognizes is unknown. Compared with germline, one end of the junction differs, possibly owing to a read error. The sample belongs to a study of T cells after yellow fever vaccination. Study-level points and caveats: One caveat is that FACS-sorted repertoires could contain abundant clonotypes contaminating from the bulk population. Reappearing after the booster were most of the clones from primary vaccination (almost 97% CD4, 88% CD8). When the response was secondary, it was weaker but reached its peak faster, day 5 versus 15.

TCR cDNA was made by 5'RACE template switching, adding a universal primer site and UMIs. TCRdb reprocessed the 5' RACE reads via MiXCR and lists one record per CDR3 protein. The profile covers 150,000 to 200,000 distinct CDR3 sequences, with approximately 9.9% appearing a single time and 36% taken by the ten largest. The source of this sequence is a man between 18 and 29 years old who received the YFV17D yellow fever vaccine. Source: CD8+ T cells sorted from PBMCs, taken 15 days after the yellow fever booster vaccination.

This chain's CDR3 is CASSETGYSSPLHF. The CDR3 DNA sequence: TGTGCCAGCAGTGAGACAGGGTATAGTTCACCCCTCCACTTT. This chain joins TRBV28 and TRBJ1-6; 7 bases line up with TRBD1. CDR3 length: 14 amino acids. CDR1 MDHEN and CDR2 SYDVKM come from the germline V gene.